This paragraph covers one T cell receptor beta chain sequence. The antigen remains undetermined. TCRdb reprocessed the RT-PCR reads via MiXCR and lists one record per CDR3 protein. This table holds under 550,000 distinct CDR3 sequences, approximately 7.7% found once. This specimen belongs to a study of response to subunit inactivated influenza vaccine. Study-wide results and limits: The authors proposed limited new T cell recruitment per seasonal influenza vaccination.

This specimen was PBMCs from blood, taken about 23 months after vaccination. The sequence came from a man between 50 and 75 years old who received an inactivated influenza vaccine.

Here the CDR3 reads CASSWSGASSYNEQFF. The CDR3 DNA is TGTGCCAGCAGTTGGTCAGGTGCCAGCTCCTACAATGAGCAGTTCTTC. The gene calls are TRBV6-5 and TRBJ2-1; D remains ambiguous. Germline CDR1 is MNHEY and CDR2 is SVGAGI. The CDR3 contains 16 residues. Trimming shortened V by 4 bases and J by 0 bases, and 13 bases separated the two germline ends.